Listed here are 17 T cell receptor beta chains from one sample, sequenced in a study of blood T cell repertoires in COVID-19. The assay was immunoSEQ multiplex PCR, and TCRdb's table has in-frame clones only and misses some. The data contain more than 45,000 clones, more than 75% of them singletons. The specimen sequenced was peripheral blood. Source of these receptors: a man aged 40-49 years with active COVID-19.

The J gene is TRBJ1-2, the V gene TRBV9; TRBD1 matches 7 bases. From germline, CDR1 is SGDLS and CDR2 YYNGEE. The CDR3 has 15 amino acids. The V and J ends lost 0 bases and 2 bases, in that order; junction bases with no gene match: 4. The CDR3 DNA reads TGTGCCAGCAGCGTAGCGACAGGGTCGAACTATGGCTACACCTTC. Protein: CASSVATGSNYGYTF.

The count of this clone is one. The chain uses TRBV18 and TRBJ2-1; 10 bases map to TRBD1. Germline CDR1 KGHSH, CDR2 LQKENI. The CDR3 has 15 residues. Trimming took 6 bases from V and 5 from J; bases not matched to a gene: 7. The CDR3 loop reads CASSRTGGFNNEQFF. DNA for the CDR3: TGTGCCAGCTCGAGGACAGGGGGATTCAACAATGAGCAGTTCTTC. The whole variable domain, remainder taken from reference TRBV18 and TRBJ2-1, is NAGVMQNPRHLVRRRGQEARLRCSPMKGHSHVYWYRQLPEEGLKFMVYLQKENIIDESGMPKERFSAEFPKEGPSILRIQQVVRGDSAAYFCASSRTGGFNNEQFFGPGTRLTVL.

The V and J genes are TRBV5-1 and TRBJ2-1, with 7 bases that match TRBD2. Looked up from germline, CDR1 is SGHRS and CDR2 is YFSETQ. V lost 0 bases, J lost 3 bases, and 9 bases stayed unmatched. The CDR3 has 17 residues. The CDR3 DNA reads TGCGCCAGCAGCTTGGCGGGGGGAGGTCCTCTCTACAATGAGCAGTTCTTC. Translated, it gives CASSLAGGGPLYNEQFF.

This clone has only a few counts. The gene calls are TRBV27 and TRBJ1-1; D unclear. The CDR3 is 14 residues long. V dropped 3 bases and J dropped 2 bases, with 10 bases sitting between them. Germline V CDR1 and CDR2: MNHEY, SMNVEV (reference sequence). The CDR3 region has the DNA TGTGCCAGCAGTTTCACGACGGGAAACACTGAAGCTTTCTTT. Translating gives CASSFTTGNTEAFF.

This chain links TRBV23-1 with TRBJ2-4, with D possibly being TRBD1 (5 bases). TRBV23-1 is flagged as an ORF with uncertain function. This CDR3 comprises 15 residues. The V end lost 3 bases, the J end lost 1 base, and 10 bases lay between the germline ends. CDR3 loop: CASSQFYRAKNIQYF. The CDR3 DNA is TGCGCCAGCAGTCAGTTTTACAGGGCCAAAAACATTCAGTACTTC.

This chain uses TRBV19 with TRBJ1-6, with D possibly being TRBD1 (6 bases). The CDR3 length is 14 residues. Per germline, CDR1 LNHDA and CDR2 SQIVND (reference sequence). V lost 3 bases and J 10 bases, leaving 13 bases between the germline ends. Written as DNA, the CDR3 is TGTGCCAGTAGTATTACAGGGTCCAACTCACCCCTCCACTTT. Translation gives CASSITGSNSPLHF.

The rearrangement links TRBV19 to TRBJ2-7; TRBD1 matches 7 bases. Per the germline V gene, CDR1 is LNHDA and CDR2 is SQIVND (reference sequence). There are 15 residues in the CDR3. The ends lost 3 bases at V and 3 bases at J; junction bases unmatched: 8. The CDR3 DNA reads as TGTGCCAGTAGTATGGGGGACAGTCGGAGCTACGAGCAGTACTTC. It is translated as CASSMGDSRSYEQYF. The entire variable domain, with the rest obtained from reference TRBV19 and TRBJ2-7, is as follows: DGGITQSPKYLFRKEGQNVTLSCEQNLNHDAMYWYRQDPGQGLRLIYYSQIVNDFQKGDIAEGYSVSREKKESFPLTVTSAQKNPTAFYLCASSMGDSRSYEQYFGPGTRLTVT.

The chain employs TRBV15 and TRBJ1-3; D uncertain. V was shortened by 0 bases and J by 4 bases, with 10 bases between the two germline ends. Germline CDR1 reads LNHNV; CDR2 reads YYDKDF (reference sequence). This CDR3 comprises 15 residues. The CDR3 loop is CATSRDPGYGNTIYF. The CDR3 nucleotides are TGTGCCACCAGCAGAGATCCGGGGTACGGAAACACCATATATTTT.

The V call is TRBV27, the J call TRBJ2-3; TRBD1 agrees at 7 bases. Unmatched junction bases numbered 6, after V lost 5 bases and J lost 4 bases. The CDR3 totals 14 residues. Germline assignment: CDR1 MNHEY and CDR2 SMNVEV (reference sequence). CDR3 DNA: TGTGCCAGCAGTGTACAGGGGAACCCAGATACGCAGTATTTT. Its translation: CASSVQGNPDTQYF.

This CDR3 reads CASSLGVTGSGYTF. The CDR3 coding sequence is TGCGCCAGCAGCTTGGGGGTGACAGGGAGTGGCTACACCTTC. This chain links TRBV5-1 with TRBJ1-2; the match to TRBD1 covers 7 bases. Germline V gene sequence: CDR1 SGHRS, CDR2 YFSETQ. This CDR3 has 14 amino acids. The V segment lost 0 bases and the J segment 7 bases; nucleotides outside the gene matches: 6.

J is TRBJ1-2 and V is TRBV18; D is possibly TRBD1 (6 bases). The V end was cut by 2 bases, the J end by 6 bases, with 10 bases between. CDR1 and CDR2 from the germline V gene are KGHSH and LQKENI. The CDR3 covers 13 residues. CDR3 protein: CASSPRGGDGYTF. The CDR3 region has the DNA TGTGCCAGCTCACCAAGAGGGGGAGATGGCTACACCTTC.

V and J are TRBV9 and TRBJ2-1; 11 nucleotides agree with TRBD2. J gave up 7 bases and V 0 bases, and 3 bases lay outside the gene matches. The CDR3 sequence is 15 residues long. Germline CDR1 and CDR2: SGDLS and YYNGEE. The CDR3 here is CASSVDTSGGNEQFF. The CDR3 DNA reads TGTGCCAGCAGCGTAGATACTAGCGGGGGAAATGAGCAGTTCTTC.

V gene TRBV28 combines with J gene TRBJ1-2; D is perhaps TRBD1 (5 bases). The V end lost 6 bases, the J end lost 5 bases, and 13 bases lay between the germline ends. There are 13 residues in the CDR3. The germline V gene encodes CDR1 MDHEN and CDR2 SYDVKM. The CDR3 here is CASRTSGGYGYTF. The CDR3 coding sequence is TGTGCCAGCAGGACGAGTGGGGGGTATGGCTACACCTTC.

This rearrangement joins TRBV28 to TRBJ2-7, with 9 bases identical to TRBD2. V trimming: 6 bases; J trimming: 2 bases; junction bases outside the gene matches: 11. The CDR3 is made up of 16 amino acids. Germline-derived CDR1 and CDR2 are MDHEN and SYDVKM. CDR3 DNA: TGTGCCAGCAGGGGACGGACTAGCGCAAGCCCCTACGAGCAGTACTTC. Amino acid sequence: CASRGRTSASPYEQYF.

This chain connects TRBV5-4 to TRBJ2-1, with TRBD2 matching over 10 bases. Germline-derived CDR1 and CDR2 are SGHNT and YYREEE (reference sequence). V shed 1 base, J shed 9 bases, and the junction held 10 bases outside the gene matches. The CDR3 has 16 amino acids. CDR3 DNA sequence: TGTGCCAGCAGCTTGAAAAAGTTGTTAGCGGGAGGTGAGCAGTTCTTC. Amino acid sequence: CASSLKKLLAGGEQFF.

CDR3 nucleotide sequence: TGTGCCAGCAGCTTAGGGGAAACAGGGGTCGGGGCCAACGTCCTGACTTTC. As protein: CASSLGETGVGANVLTF. This sequence joins TRBV7-2 and TRBJ2-6; TRBD1 matches 7 bases. Germline loops: CDR1 SGHTA, CDR2 FQGNSA. The CDR3 contains 17 residues. J was trimmed by 4 bases and V by 1 base; bases with no gene match: 7.

The chain links TRBV27 to TRBJ2-7; 13 bases map to TRBD2. The CDR3 is 16 residues long. V was clipped by 6 bases and J by 1 base; unmatched bases: 6. The germline CDR1 and CDR2 sequences are MNHEY and SMNVEV (reference sequence). Here the CDR3 reads CASSRRTSGSSYEQYF. The CDR3 coding sequence is TGTGCCAGCAGCCGTAGGACTAGCGGGAGTTCCTACGAGCAGTACTTC.